Below are 12 T cell receptor beta chains sequenced from a single sample in a study of post-analysis software for immune sequencing data. Study-wide results and caveats: Relative to controls, patients had about 5 TRBV segments at higher frequency, with TRBV5-6, TRBV5-1 and TRBV20-1 among these.

Antigens for these TCRs are unknown. Prepared TCR beta cDNA libraries contained unique molecular identifiers. TCRdb called the PCR reads again in MiXCR, with one record for every CDR3 protein. The sample has 600,000 to 700,000 distinct CDR3 sequences; approximately 59% are singletons. The specimen was blood. The receptors here all came from a girl aged 2-10 years with multiple sclerosis.

The gene calls are TRBV7-2 and TRBJ1-1; possible D gene TRBD1, 5 bases. V shed 3 bases and J shed 6 bases, with 11 bases lying between them. CDR1 is SGHTA and CDR2 is FQGNSA in the germline V gene. The CDR3 length is 13 residues. CDR3 protein: CASSLGLISEAFF. The CDR3, as DNA: TGTGCCAGCAGCTTGGGACTGATTTCTGAAGCTTTCTTT. The variable domain in full, with the rest retrieved from reference TRBV7-2 and TRBJ1-1, is GAGVSQSPSNKVTEKGKDVELRCDPISGHTALYWYRQSLGQGLEFLIYFQGNSAPDKSGLPSDRFSAERTGGSVSTLTIQRTQQEDSAVYLCASSLGLISEAFFGQGTRLTVV.

The J gene is TRBJ2-2, the V gene TRBV4-3; D gene unclear. Per germline, CDR1 LGHNA and CDR2 YSLEER. V shed 5 bases and J shed 6 bases, with 22 bases lying between them. CDR3 size: 17 residues. The CDR3 loop reads CASSDHWKGSAAGELFF. CDR3 bases: TGCGCCAGCAGCGACCATTGGAAAGGTTCGGCCGCCGGGGAGCTGTTTTTT.

V usage is TRBV7-2 and J usage is TRBJ2-1; TRBD1 aligns across 7 bases. CDR1 and CDR2 (germline): SGHTA, FQGNSA. The CDR3 covers 15 residues. V was clipped by 5 bases and J by 9 bases; unmatched bases: 13. CDR3 DNA sequence: TGTGCCAGCAGCCTCCACGGTAGGGGGCAAAGTGAGCAGTTCTTC. Protein: CASSLHGRGQSEQFF.

This clonotype was seen once. The CDR3 reads CASSLGGAERFF. The CDR3 bases are TGTGCCAGCAGCTTAGGGGGGGCTGAACGGTTCTTC. This chain links TRBV7-9 with TRBJ2-1; D could derive from TRBD1 or TRBD2 (6 bases each). Trimming removed 1 base at V and 15 bases at J, with 13 bases between. Germline CDR1 is SEHNR and CDR2 is FQNEAQ (reference sequence). The CDR3 contains 12 residues.

This chain joins TRBV20-1 and TRBJ2-3; weak D call: TRBD1 (5 bases). Germline values: CDR1 DFQATT, CDR2 SNEGSKA (reference sequence). Deletions cut 5 bases from V and 0 bases from J, with 9 bases between. The CDR3 covers 13 residues. In DNA, the CDR3 is TGCAGTGCTCCGGACACGAGCACAGATACGCAGTATTTT. It encodes CSAPDTSTDTQYF.

V usage is TRBV6-1 and J usage is TRBJ2-7, with no clear D. Per germline, CDR1 MNHNS and CDR2 SASEGT. The CDR3 has 16 amino acids. Trimming removed 2 bases at V and 1 base at J, with 15 bases between. DNA for the CDR3: TGTGCCAGCAGTGAACTCGAGGCCACACCATCCTACGAGCAGTACTTC. Its protein product is CASSELEATPSYEQYF.

The chain carries TRBV7-9 and TRBJ1-2; 7 positions agree with TRBD1. Germline V gene sequence: CDR1 SEHNR, CDR2 FQNEAQ (reference sequence). The V segment lost 2 bases and the J segment 7 bases; nucleotides outside the gene matches: 13. This CDR3 is 16 amino acids long. CDR3 region: CASSLPNPTGAAGYTF. The DNA for the CDR3 is TGTGCCAGCAGCTTACCTAACCCTACAGGGGCGGCTGGCTACACCTTC. The variable domain in full, with the rest retrieved from reference TRBV7-9 and TRBJ1-2, is DTGVSQNPRHKITKRGQNVTFRCDPISEHNRLYWYRQTLGQGPEFLTYFQNEAQLEKSRLLSDRFSAERPKGSFSTLEIQRTEQGDSAMYLCASSLPNPTGAAGYTFGSGTRLTVV.

In DNA, the CDR3 is TGTGCCAGCAGCCGTCGGGCGGGCACCGGGGAGCTGTTTTTT. It translates to CASSRRAGTGELFF. The chain employs TRBV5-6 and TRBJ2-2, with D perhaps TRBD2 (5 bases). Deletions cut 4 bases from V and 4 bases from J, with 11 bases between. There are 14 residues in the CDR3. Germline CDR1 is SGHDT and CDR2 is YYEEEE.

This clonotype was observed once. The chain uses TRBV27 and TRBJ2-6, with a tentative D call TRBD1 (5 bases). Germline V CDR1 and CDR2: MNHEY, SMNVEV (reference sequence). The length of the CDR3 is 15 residues. Trimming took 6 bases from V and 0 from J, leaving 9 bases between them. The CDR3: CASRMTVSGANVLTF. CDR3 in DNA: TGTGCCAGCAGAATGACAGTCTCTGGGGCCAACGTCCTGACTTTC. Together with reference TRBV27 and TRBJ2-6, the CDR3 gives the full variable domain: EAQVTQNPRYLITVTGKKLTVTCSQNMNHEYMSWYRQDPGLGLRQIYYSMNVEVTDKGDVPEGYKVSRKEKRNFPLILESPSPNQTSLYFCASRMTVSGANVLTFGAGSRLTVL.

This clonotype was seen a handful of times. The CDR3 nucleotides read TGTGCCAGCAGCCAATTTACGGCTAGGGATCTGTCTACGCAGTATTTT. Translating gives CASSQFTARDLSTQYF. The J gene is TRBJ2-3, the V gene TRBV3-1; D unclear. The CDR3 totals 16 residues. Germline lookup yields CDR1 LGHDT and CDR2 YNNKEL (reference sequence). V lost 2 bases and J lost 8, with 20 bases in between.

This chain uses TRBV2 with TRBJ1-1; D possibly corresponds to TRBD1 (6 bases). CDR1 and CDR2 from the germline V gene are SNHLY and FYNNEI. V shed 6 bases and J shed 7 bases, with 12 bases lying between them. The CDR3 has 12 amino acids. The CDR3, as DNA: TGTGCCAGCAGGTTAGACAGGATTGAAGCTTTCTTT. Translating it yields CASRLDRIEAFF.

The chain links TRBV3-1 to TRBJ2-1; perhaps TRBD2 as D (6 bases). Germline loops: CDR1 LGHDT, CDR2 YNNKEL (reference sequence). This CDR3 contains 15 residues. Trimming removed 2 bases from V and 10 bases from J, with 18 bases in between. The CDR3 region is CASSQLVAASYEQFF. CDR3 in DNA: TGTGCCAGCAGCCAACTAGTAGCGGCCTCCTACGAGCAGTTCTTC.